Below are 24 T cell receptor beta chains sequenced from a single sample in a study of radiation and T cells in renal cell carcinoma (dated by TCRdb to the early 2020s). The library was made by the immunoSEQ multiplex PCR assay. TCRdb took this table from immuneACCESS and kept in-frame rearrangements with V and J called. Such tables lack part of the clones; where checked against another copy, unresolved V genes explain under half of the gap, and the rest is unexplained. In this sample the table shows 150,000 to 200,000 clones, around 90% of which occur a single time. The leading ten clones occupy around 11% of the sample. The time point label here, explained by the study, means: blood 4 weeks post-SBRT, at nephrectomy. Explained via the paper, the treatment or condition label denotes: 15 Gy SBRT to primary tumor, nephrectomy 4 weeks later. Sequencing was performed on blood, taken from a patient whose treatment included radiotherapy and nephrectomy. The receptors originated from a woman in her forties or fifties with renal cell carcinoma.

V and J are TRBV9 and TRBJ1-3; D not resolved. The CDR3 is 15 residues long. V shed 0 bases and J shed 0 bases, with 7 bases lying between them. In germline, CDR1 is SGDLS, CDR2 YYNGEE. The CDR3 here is CASSVDGNSGNTIYF. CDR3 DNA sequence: TGTGCCAGCAGCGTAGACGGAAACTCTGGAAACACCATATATTTT.

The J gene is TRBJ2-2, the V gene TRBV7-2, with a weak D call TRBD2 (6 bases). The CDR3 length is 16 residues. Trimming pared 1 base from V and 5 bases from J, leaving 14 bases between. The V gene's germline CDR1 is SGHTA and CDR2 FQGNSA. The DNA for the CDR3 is TGTGCCAGCAGCTTAGGGGTTGCAGGAGGGACCGGGGAGCTGTTTTTT. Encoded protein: CASSLGVAGGTGELFF. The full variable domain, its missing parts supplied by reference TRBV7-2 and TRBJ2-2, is GAGVSQSPSNKVTEKGKDVELRCDPISGHTALYWYRQSLGQGLEFLIYFQGNSAPDKSGLPSDRFSAERTGGSVSTLTIQRTQQEDSAVYLCASSLGVAGGTGELFFGEGSRLTVL.

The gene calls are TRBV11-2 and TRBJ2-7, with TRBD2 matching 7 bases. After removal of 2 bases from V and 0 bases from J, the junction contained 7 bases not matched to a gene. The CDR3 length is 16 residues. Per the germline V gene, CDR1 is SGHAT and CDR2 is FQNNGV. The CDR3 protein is CASSLMSGTASYEQYF. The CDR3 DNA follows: TGTGCCAGCAGCTTAATGAGCGGGACGGCCTCCTACGAGCAGTACTTC. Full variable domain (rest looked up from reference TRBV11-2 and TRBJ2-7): EAGVAQSPRYKIIEKRQSVAFWCNPISGHATLYWYQQILGQGPKLLIQFQNNGVVDDSQLPKDRFSAERLKGVDSTLKIQPAKLEDSAVYLCASSLMSGTASYEQYFGPGTRLTVT.

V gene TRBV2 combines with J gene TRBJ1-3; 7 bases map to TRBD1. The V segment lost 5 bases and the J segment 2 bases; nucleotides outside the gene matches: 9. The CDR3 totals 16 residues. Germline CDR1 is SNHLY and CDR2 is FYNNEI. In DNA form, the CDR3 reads TGTGCCAGCAGTTCGCAGGGGGGCCTGGCTGGAAACACCATATATTTT. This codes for CASSSQGGLAGNTIYF.

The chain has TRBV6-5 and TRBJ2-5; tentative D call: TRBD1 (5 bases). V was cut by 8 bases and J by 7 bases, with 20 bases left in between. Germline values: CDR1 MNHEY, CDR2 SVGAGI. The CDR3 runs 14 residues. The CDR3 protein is CASGAGNRRATQYF. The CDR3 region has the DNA TGTGCCAGCGGAGCAGGGAACCGACGGGCGACCCAGTACTTC.

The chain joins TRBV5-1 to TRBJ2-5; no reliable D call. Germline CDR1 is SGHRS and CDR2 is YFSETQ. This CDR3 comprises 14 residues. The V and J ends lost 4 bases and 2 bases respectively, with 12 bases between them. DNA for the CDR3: TGCGCCAGCAGCCTTGGAGAGTTGCAAGAGACCCAGTACTTC. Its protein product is CASSLGELQETQYF.

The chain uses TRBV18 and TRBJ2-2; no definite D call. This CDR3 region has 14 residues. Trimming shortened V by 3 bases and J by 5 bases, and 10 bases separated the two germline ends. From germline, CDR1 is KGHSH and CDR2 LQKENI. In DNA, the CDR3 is TGTGCCAGCTCACCTTCGGTGGGGACCGGGGAGCTGTTTTTT. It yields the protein CASSPSVGTGELFF. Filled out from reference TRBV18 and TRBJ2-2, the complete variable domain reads NAGVMQNPRHLVRRRGQEARLRCSPMKGHSHVYWYRQLPEEGLKFMVYLQKENIIDESGMPKERFSAEFPKEGPSILRIQQVVRGDSAAYFCASSPSVGTGELFFGEGSRLTVL.

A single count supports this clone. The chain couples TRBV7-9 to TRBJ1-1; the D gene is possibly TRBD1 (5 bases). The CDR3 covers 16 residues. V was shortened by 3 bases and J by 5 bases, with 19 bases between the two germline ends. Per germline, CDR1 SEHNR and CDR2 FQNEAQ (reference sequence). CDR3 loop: CASSLEPHGGRTEAFF. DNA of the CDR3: TGTGCCAGCAGCTTGGAGCCCCACGGGGGACGGACTGAAGCTTTCTTT.

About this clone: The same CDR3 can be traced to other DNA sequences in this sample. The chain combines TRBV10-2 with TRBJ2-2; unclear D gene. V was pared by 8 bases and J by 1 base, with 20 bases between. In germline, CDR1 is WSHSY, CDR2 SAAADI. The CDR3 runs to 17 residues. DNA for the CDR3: TGCGCCAGCGCACCCCGTAGGCAGATATTGAACACCGGGGAGCTGTTTTTT. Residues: CASAPRRQILNTGELFF.

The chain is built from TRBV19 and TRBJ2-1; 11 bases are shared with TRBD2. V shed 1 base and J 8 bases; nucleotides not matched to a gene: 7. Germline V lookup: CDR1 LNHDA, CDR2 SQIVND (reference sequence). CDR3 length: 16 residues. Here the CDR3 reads CASSIVPSGGPDEQFF. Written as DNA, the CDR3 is TGTGCCAGTAGTATAGTTCCTAGCGGGGGGCCGGATGAGCAGTTCTTC.

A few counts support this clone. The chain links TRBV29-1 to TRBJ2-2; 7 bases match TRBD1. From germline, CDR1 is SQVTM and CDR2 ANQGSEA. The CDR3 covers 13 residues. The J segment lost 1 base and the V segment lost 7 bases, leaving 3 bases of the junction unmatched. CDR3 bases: TGCAGCGGGGGACAGCAGAACACCGGGGAGCTGTTTTTT. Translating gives CSGGQQNTGELFF.

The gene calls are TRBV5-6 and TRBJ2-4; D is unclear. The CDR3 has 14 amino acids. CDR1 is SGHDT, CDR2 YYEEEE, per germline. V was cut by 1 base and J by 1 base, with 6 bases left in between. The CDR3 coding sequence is TGTGCCAGCAGCTTGTTGGGGGCCAAAAACATTCAGTACTTC. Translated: CASSLLGAKNIQYF.

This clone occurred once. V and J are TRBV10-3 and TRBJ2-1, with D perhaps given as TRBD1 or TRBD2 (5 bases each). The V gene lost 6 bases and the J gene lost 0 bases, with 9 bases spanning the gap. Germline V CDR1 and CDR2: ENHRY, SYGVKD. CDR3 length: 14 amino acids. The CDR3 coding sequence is TGTGCCATCAGCCCAGGGAGCTCCTACAATGAGCAGTTCTTC. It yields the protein CAISPGSSYNEQFF.

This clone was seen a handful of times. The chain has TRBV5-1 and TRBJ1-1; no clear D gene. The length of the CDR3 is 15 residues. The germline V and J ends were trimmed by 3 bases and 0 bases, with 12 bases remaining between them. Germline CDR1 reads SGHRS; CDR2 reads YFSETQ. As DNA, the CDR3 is TGCGCCAGCAGCTCGGGCCGTTTCATGAACACTGAAGCTTTCTTT. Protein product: CASSSGRFMNTEAFF.

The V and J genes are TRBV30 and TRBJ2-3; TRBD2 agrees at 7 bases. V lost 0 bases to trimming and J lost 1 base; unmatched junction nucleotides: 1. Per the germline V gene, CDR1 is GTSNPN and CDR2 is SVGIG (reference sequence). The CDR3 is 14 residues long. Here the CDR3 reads CAWSVGGGTDTQYF. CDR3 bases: TGTGCCTGGAGTGTGGGAGGGGGCACAGATACGCAGTATTTT.

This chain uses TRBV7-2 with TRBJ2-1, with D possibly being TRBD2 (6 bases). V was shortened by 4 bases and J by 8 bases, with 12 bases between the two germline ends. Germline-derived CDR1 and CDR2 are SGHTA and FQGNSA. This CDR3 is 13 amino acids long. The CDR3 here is CASSSVTGDEQFF. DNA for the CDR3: TGTGCCAGCAGCTCAGTGACGGGAGATGAGCAGTTCTTC.

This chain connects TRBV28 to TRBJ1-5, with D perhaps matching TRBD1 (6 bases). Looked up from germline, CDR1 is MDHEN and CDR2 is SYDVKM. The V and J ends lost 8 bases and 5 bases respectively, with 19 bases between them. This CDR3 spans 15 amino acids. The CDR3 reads CASDTQGRGDQPQHF. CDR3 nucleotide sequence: TGTGCCAGCGATACACAGGGTCGCGGGGATCAGCCCCAGCATTTT.

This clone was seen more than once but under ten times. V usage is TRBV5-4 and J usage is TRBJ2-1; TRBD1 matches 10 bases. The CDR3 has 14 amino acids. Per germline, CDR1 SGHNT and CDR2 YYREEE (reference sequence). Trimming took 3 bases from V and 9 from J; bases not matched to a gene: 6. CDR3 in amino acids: CASSWGQGPGEQFF. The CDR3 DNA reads TGTGCCAGCAGCTGGGGACAGGGGCCGGGTGAGCAGTTCTTC.

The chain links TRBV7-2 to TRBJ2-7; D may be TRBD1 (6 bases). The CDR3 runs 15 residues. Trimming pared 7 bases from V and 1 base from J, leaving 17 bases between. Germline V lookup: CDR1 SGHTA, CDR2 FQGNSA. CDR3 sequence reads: CASTLDRQNSYEQYF. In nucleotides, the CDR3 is TGTGCCAGCACCCTGGACAGACAGAATTCCTACGAGCAGTACTTC.

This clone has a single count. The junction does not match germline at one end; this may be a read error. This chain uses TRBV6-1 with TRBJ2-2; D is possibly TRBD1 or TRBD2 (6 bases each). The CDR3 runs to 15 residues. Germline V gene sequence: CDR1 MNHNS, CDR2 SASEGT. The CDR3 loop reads CASSARGLNTGELFF. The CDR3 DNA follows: TGTGCCAGTAGTGCCCGGGGGCTCAACACCGGGGAGCTGTTTTTT.

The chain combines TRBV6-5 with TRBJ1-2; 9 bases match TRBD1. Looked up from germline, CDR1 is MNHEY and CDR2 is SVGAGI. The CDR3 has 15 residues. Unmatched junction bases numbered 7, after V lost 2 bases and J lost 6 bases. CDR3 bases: TGTGCCAGCAGTTACGAACATACAGGGGGCAATGGCTACACCTTC. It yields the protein CASSYEHTGGNGYTF.

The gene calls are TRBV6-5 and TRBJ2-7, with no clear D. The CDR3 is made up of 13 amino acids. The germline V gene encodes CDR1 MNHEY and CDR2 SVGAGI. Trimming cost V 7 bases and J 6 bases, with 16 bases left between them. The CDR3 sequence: CASMGGQTLEQYF. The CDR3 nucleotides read TGTGCCAGCATGGGTGGCCAGACTCTCGAGCAGTACTTC.

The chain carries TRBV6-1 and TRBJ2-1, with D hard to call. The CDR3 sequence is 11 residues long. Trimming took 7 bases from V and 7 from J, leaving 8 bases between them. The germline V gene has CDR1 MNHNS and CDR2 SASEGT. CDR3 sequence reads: CASTGRNEQFF. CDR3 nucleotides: TGTGCCAGCACCGGACGGAATGAGCAGTTCTTC.

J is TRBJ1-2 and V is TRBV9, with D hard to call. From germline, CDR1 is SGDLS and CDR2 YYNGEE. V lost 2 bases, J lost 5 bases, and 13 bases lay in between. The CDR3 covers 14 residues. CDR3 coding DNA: TGTGCCAGCAGCGTCGACCCCGGACGGTATGGCTACACCTTC. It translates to CASSVDPGRYGYTF.